One and the same sample provided the 6 T cell receptor beta chains below, sequenced in a study of shared clonotypes between healthy human individuals. Only in-frame clones appear in the TCRdb table, and some are missing; sequencing was by immunoSEQ multiplex PCR. In the table there are 950,000 to 1,200,000 clones, 60% to 85% of which are singletons. The specimen sequenced was memory CD4+ T cells from PBMCs. The subset is: CD45RA-negative fraction. These receptors all stem from a man aged 18 to 30 in good health. Some clones in this sample may be carry-over from other donors' samples.

This clone was observed at least ten times. V gene TRBV28 combines with J gene TRBJ1-1, with D possibly matching TRBD1 (5 bases). Germline assignment: CDR1 MDHEN and CDR2 SYDVKM. V was shortened by 4 bases and J by 5 bases, with 17 bases between the two germline ends. The CDR3 contains 15 residues. The CDR3: CASSSSRGRWTEAFF. CDR3 sequence (DNA): TGTGCCAGCAGTTCATCTAGGGGCAGGTGGACTGAAGCTTTCTTT.

A note on this clone: At the DNA level, this CDR3 is encoded by other sequences in the same sample as well. This chain connects TRBV18 to TRBJ1-1; 8 bases agree with TRBD1. CDR1 KGHSH and CDR2 LQKENI come from the germline V gene. The CDR3 sequence is 15 residues long. V trimming: 3 bases; J trimming: 1 base; junction bases outside the gene matches: 4. CDR3 bases: TGTGCCAGCTCACCTCAAGGACAGGGGAACACTGAAGCTTTCTTT. This codes for CASSPQGQGNTEAFF.

For the CDR3, the DNA is TGTGCCAGCGCGTCGACTAGCGGGACGAGGCTGTTCTTC. It is translated as CASASTSGTRLFF. The rearrangement links TRBV28 to TRBJ2-1, with TRBD2 matching over 11 bases. V shed 8 bases, J shed 15 bases, and the junction held 12 bases outside the gene matches. Germline CDR1 and CDR2: MDHEN and SYDVKM. This CDR3 spans 13 amino acids.

The rearrangement uses TRBV5-1 and TRBJ2-7; D remains ambiguous. The germline V and J ends were trimmed by 5 bases and 2 bases, with 17 bases remaining between them. CDR3 length equals 15 residues. Germline V lookup: CDR1 SGHRS, CDR2 YFSETQ. The CDR3 bases are TGCGCCAGCAGGACGAGCTTGGGCAGCCCCTACGAGCAGTACTTC. It yields the protein CASRTSLGSPYEQYF.

The chain joins TRBV7-2 to TRBJ1-5; 7 nucleotides match TRBD1. Germline loops: CDR1 SGHTA, CDR2 FQGNSA. Trimming at V came to 0 bases and at J to 3 bases, leaving 8 bases not matched to a gene. The CDR3 totals 17 residues. The CDR3 loop is CASSLAVGQSYNQPQHF. The CDR3, as DNA: TGTGCCAGCAGCTTAGCGGTGGGACAGAGTTACAATCAGCCCCAGCATTTT.

The chain couples TRBV5-1 to TRBJ1-4, with D possibly being TRBD1 (6 bases). CDR3 size: 15 residues. The germline V gene has CDR1 SGHRS and CDR2 YFSETQ. With 5 bases removed from V and 3 bases from J, the gap between germline ends came to 14 bases. CDR3 coding DNA: TGCGCCAGCAGGAACGCCAGGACAGCTAATGAAAAACTGTTTTTT. It is translated as CASRNARTANEKLFF.